This T cell receptor (beta chain) was identified during a study of cytomegalovirus exposure and HLA in healthy donors. The PCR used 60 Vbeta and 13 Jbeta primers. TCRdb's table, derived via immunoSEQ multiplex PCR, lists solely in-frame clones and lacks some. The data show about 120,000 clones, with 55% to 65% seen just once and 10% held by the top ten. Material for sequencing was PBMCs. The TCR sequence derives from a middle-aged man in good health and CMV-seropositive.

CDR3 DNA: TGTGCCAGCAGCTCGACCGGGACTCCTAACGAGCAGTACTTC. This encodes CASSSTGTPNEQYF. The rearrangement joins TRBV7-9 to TRBJ2-7, with D tentatively TRBD2 (6 bases). The CDR3 consists of 14 residues. V lost 4 bases and J lost 5, with 15 bases in between. Germline-derived CDR1 and CDR2 are SEHNR and FQNEAQ (reference sequence).